These T cell receptor beta chains were read from a single sample in a study of regulatory T cells in long-lasting Graves disease. MiXCR was run by TCRdb on the multiplex PCR reads, yielding one entry per CDR3 protein. Here the sample spans approximately 350,000 distinct CDR3 sequences, about a sixth being singletons. These data were likewise used in another study, on T cells in Graves' hyperthyroidism and ophthalmopathy.

The sequenced sample was peripheral blood mononuclear cells (PBMCs), obtained at new diagnosis, from a patient treated with antithyroid drugs. These receptor sequences come from a man in his forties with Graves disease. Each CDR3 is given with its conserved first and last residue. The D gene is left open where the match is weak. Clone size appears in some rows only: once, few, many, or a class for an expanded clone.

clone_size: NA; v_call: TRBV4-1; d_call: TRBD2; j_call: TRBJ2-5; cdr3_nt: TGCGCCAGCAGCCAAGATCAAGCGGGGGGGACAGAGACCCAGTACTTC; cdr3_aa: CASSQDQAGGTETQYF
clone_size: many; v_call: TRBV28; d_call: TRBD2; j_call: TRBJ2-5; cdr3_nt: TGTGCCAGCAGTTCCGGGACTAGCTGGACCCAGTACTTC; cdr3_aa: CASSSGTSWTQYF
clone_size: many; v_call: TRBV5-4; d_call: TRBD1; j_call: TRBJ2-7; cdr3_nt: TGTGCCAGCAGCTCGACAGGGGGCGACTACGAGCAGTACTTC; cdr3_aa: CASSSTGGDYEQYF
clone_size: NA; v_call: TRBV3-1; d_call: NA; j_call: TRBJ2-7; cdr3_nt: TGTGCCAGCAGCTGGATGGGGGCAGGCGGAGAAGAGCAGTACTTC; cdr3_aa: CASSWMGAGGEEQYF
clone_size: many; v_call: TRBV10-3; d_call: TRBD2; j_call: TRBJ2-7; cdr3_nt: TGTGCCATCAGTGAGGGCGCGGCGGGGGTTTCGTACTTC; cdr3_aa: CAISEGAAGVSYF
clone_size: many; v_call: TRBV6-1; d_call: NA; j_call: TRBJ1-5; cdr3_nt: TGTGCCAGCAGACCGACAGAAAATCAGCCCCAGCATTTT; cdr3_aa: CASRPTENQPQHF
clone_size: many; v_call: TRBV5-1; d_call: NA; j_call: TRBJ2-3; cdr3_nt: TGCGCCAGCAGCATTATCCCGACAGATACGCAGTATTTT; cdr3_aa: CASSIIPTDTQYF
clone_size: NA; v_call: TRBV18; d_call: NA; j_call: TRBJ2-1; cdr3_nt: TGTGCCAGCTCACCACGATATCGGCATGAGCAGTTCTTC; cdr3_aa: CASSPRYRHEQFF
clone_size: NA; v_call: TRBV7-2; d_call: TRBD1; j_call: TRBJ1-5; cdr3_nt: TGTGCCAGCAGCTTTGCAGGGGGCAGAGATCAGCCCCAGCATTTT; cdr3_aa: CASSFAGGRDQPQHF
clone_size: NA; v_call: TRBV3-1; d_call: TRBD1; j_call: TRBJ2-3; cdr3_nt: TGTGCCAGCAGCCTAAGGGACAGGGGAGGTATTGATACGCAGTATTTT; cdr3_aa: CASSLRDRGGIDTQYF
clone_size: NA; v_call: TRBV20-1; d_call: NA; j_call: TRBJ1-5; cdr3_nt: TGCAGTGCTAGAGATCGGGAGGCAACCAACAATCAGCCCCAGCATTTT; cdr3_aa: CSARDREATNNQPQHF